The 11 T cell receptor beta chains presented below share a single source sample, sequenced in a study of cytomegalovirus exposure and HLA in healthy donors. Vbeta (60) and Jbeta (13) primers were used in the PCR. Produced via immunoSEQ multiplex PCR; TCRdb's table is partial and in-frame only. The sample yields some 120,000 clones, about 78% seen once. What was sequenced was PBMCs. The receptors originated from a female donor in good health and CMV-seronegative.

The J gene is TRBJ1-5, the V gene TRBV7-2; 7 nucleotides match TRBD1. This CDR3 comprises 14 residues. Looked up from germline, CDR1 is SGHTA and CDR2 is FQGNSA. Trimming cost V 5 bases and J 6 bases; bases outside gene matches: 7. This chain's CDR3 is CASSQRQGGQPQHF. The CDR3 DNA reads as TGTGCCAGCAGCCAAAGACAGGGAGGTCAGCCCCAGCATTTT.

V usage is TRBV30 and J usage is TRBJ2-5, with 7 bases identical to TRBD1. The CDR3 loop spans 15 amino acids. Germline assignment: CDR1 GTSNPN and CDR2 SVGIG (reference sequence). V dropped 5 bases and J dropped 5; count of bases not matched to a gene: 14. For the CDR3, the DNA is TGTGCCTGGTCAACAGGGGATCGGCTTCAGGAGACCCAGTACTTC. This sequence encodes CAWSTGDRLQETQYF.

Comment on this clone: A junction boundary mismatches the germline segment, possibly from a read error. This chain links TRBV29-1 with TRBJ1-2; 7 nucleotides line up with TRBD1. The CDR3 covers 12 residues. CDR1 and CDR2 (germline): SQVTM, ANQGSEA. Here the CDR3 reads CSVEDRDYGYTF. In DNA form, the CDR3 reads TGCAGCGTGGAAGACAGGGACTATGGCTACACCTTC.

The chain employs TRBV27 and TRBJ2-5; D uncertain. The DNA end is more similar to TRBJ2-7, so the J call may be wrong. CDR1 MNHEY and CDR2 SMNVEV come from the germline V gene (reference sequence). The CDR3 runs 15 residues. The DNA for the CDR3 is TGTGCCAGCAGCCATCCCGTCTTGAAGCCATCCGAGCAGTACTTC. Protein product: CASSHPVLKPSEQYF.

The V call is TRBV5-1, the J call TRBJ2-6; maybe TRBD2 (6 bases). CDR1 and CDR2 (germline): SGHRS, YFSETQ. The CDR3 has 15 amino acids. Trimming took off 1 base at V and 2 bases at J, with 7 bases between the two ends. CDR3 loop: CASSLTGAGANVLTF. The DNA for the CDR3 is TGCGCCAGCAGCTTGACGGGGGCTGGGGCCAACGTCCTGACTTTC.

This clone was detected only once. This chain connects TRBV10-3 to TRBJ2-5; 7 nucleotides agree with TRBD2. CDR3 length: 15 residues. Germline CDR1 and CDR2: ENHRY and SYGVKD. After removal of 0 bases from V and 5 bases from J, the junction contained 6 bases not matched to a gene. The CDR3 is CAISESKRGRETQYF. In DNA, the CDR3 is TGTGCCATCAGTGAGTCGAAGCGGGGCCGGGAGACCCAGTACTTC.

The chain joins TRBV7-6 to TRBJ1-5; 7 nucleotides agree with TRBD1. The CDR3 is made up of 16 amino acids. The junction had 7 bases not matched to a gene; V was cut back by 5 bases and J by 0 bases. Germline CDR1 is SGHVS and CDR2 is FNYEAQ. The CDR3 protein is CASSPRGDYSNQPQHF. CDR3 nucleotides: TGTGCCAGCAGCCCCAGGGGGGATTATAGCAATCAGCCCCAGCATTTT.

The genes are TRBV28 and TRBJ2-7; the match to TRBD1 covers 7 bases. The germline V gene has CDR1 MDHEN and CDR2 SYDVKM. The CDR3 is 13 residues long. V was clipped by 7 bases and J by 3 bases; unmatched bases: 6. The CDR3, as DNA: TGTGCCAGCACCTCCCGGACAGGCTACGAGCAGTACTTC. It translates to CASTSRTGYEQYF.

This clone was observed a handful of times. The chain carries TRBV2 and TRBJ1-1, with D perhaps TRBD1 (6 bases). The CDR3 sequence is 13 residues long. Deletions cut 0 bases from V and 11 bases from J, with 13 bases between. CDR1 and CDR2 (germline): SNHLY, FYNNEI. The CDR3 protein is CASSEAKGVGAFF. The CDR3 DNA is TGTGCCAGCAGTGAAGCTAAGGGGGTGGGCGCTTTCTTT.

This sequence joins TRBV29-1 and TRBJ2-7, with a weak D call TRBD1 (6 bases). Looked up from germline, CDR1 is SQVTM and CDR2 is ANQGSEA. This CDR3 contains 13 residues. The V gene lost 6 bases and the J gene lost 4 bases, with 16 bases spanning the gap. CDR3 amino acids: CSVNRDTNYEQYF. DNA for the CDR3: TGCAGCGTAAACCGGGACACGAATTACGAGCAGTACTTC.

The V gene is TRBV6-5, the J gene TRBJ2-5, with D maybe TRBD2 (6 bases). V lost 4 bases to trimming and J lost 5 bases, with 17 bases between them. This CDR3 is 15 amino acids long. CDR1 is MNHEY, CDR2 SVGAGI, per germline. The CDR3 DNA is TGTGCCAGCAGTTCGGCGACTAGTGGGTGGGAGACCCAGTACTTC. Amino acid sequence: CASSSATSGWETQYF.